This T cell receptor beta chain came from a study of cytomegalovirus exposure and HLA in healthy donors (dated by TCRdb to about 2017). Notes on the research overall: In an earlier analysis of under 750 of the donors, under 300 Gb of sequence data and some 100 million unique TCR beta sequences from roughly 190 million T cells were reported. An early release that covered 500 to 800 HLA-typed donors contained approximately 300 gigabases of sequencing data and about 93 million unique TCR sequences. The genetic ancestry cluster associated with self-reported Caucasian donors included around four fifths of the roughly 400 genotyped donors. The aim of the study was to test whether cataloging public T cell receptors could identify signatures of past pathogen exposure. The T cell repertoires of about 700 subjects were profiled by immunosequencing and related to cytomegalovirus serostatus. In addition to the first cohort of roughly 700 subjects, a separate validation cohort of 120 different subjects was used. To predict cytomegalovirus infection status, the study brought together high-throughput TCR immunosequencing, statistical association of individual TCRs with disease status, and machine learning. A later analysis re-analyzed previously published TCR beta repertoires from 550 to 700 donors and added high-resolution HLA genotyping to study TCR occurrence patterns. In the later analysis, no new phenotypic data were used to find candidate immune exposures; instead, reliance was placed on TCR beta sequences and their occurrence across donors. To decide whether each TCR beta V gene segment behaved as functional or pseudogenic, an earlier analysis of some 580 of the donors relied on high-throughput TCR beta sequencing. Donor age, sex, ethnicity and CMV serostatus were collected together with the repertoire data. A later genetic analysis took genome-wide SNP genotypes for 398 of the 666 donors and used that subset as a discovery cohort. Every repertoire in the discovery cohort had been generated on one and the same sequencing platform. HLA typing included class I and class II loci at four-digit resolution. The number of typed donors differed by locus: roughly 629-640 for A, B, C, DRB1 and DQB1; 500 to 550 for DQA1; some 590 for DPA1; and about 450 for DPB1. Roughly five DR-DQ haplotypes were handled as single units for association and clustering because linkage in the cohort was strong. On average, around 230,000 unique TCR beta nucleotide sequences were sequenced per donor among several hundred genotyped donors of the cohort, with 15% to 20% of those sequences being non-productive. Broad study findings and their caveats: In a later analysis, several top co-occurrence clusters were reported to appear linked to parvovirus B19, influenza, CMV and Epstein-Barr virus. In both the original and validation cohorts, the classifier was reported to diagnose cytomegalovirus status with high specificity and sensitivity. In a later analysis, the rate of TCR association differed among HLA loci, with DRB1 alleles having the most associated TCRs and HLA-C alleles having the fewest. A further reported finding was that TCR beta sequences accurately predicted the HLA-A and HLA-B alleles for most subjects in the first cohort. A later genetic analysis reported fewer N-insertions in productive TCRs among donors in an Asian-associated ancestry cluster than the roughly 650-donor mean. In a later analysis, most CMV-associated TCR beta chains were found to appear HLA-restricted, with HLA associations seemingly driven largely by CMV exposure. Linkage disequilibrium might explain the correlated functional status among segregating V segments, but an unknown experimental factor could not be excluded. A few of the identified cytomegalovirus-associated TCR beta chains were confirmed in vitro to be specific for cytomegalovirus antigens. Most TCR sequences were seen in very few donors, while some public TCRs were found in many individuals. An earlier analysis of some 590 of the donors showed that most TCR beta V segments appeared in productive rearrangements either about 90% or about 30% of the time, which broadly matched IMGT annotations. According to the authors, the approach could potentially be generalized to other disease states and immunological phenotypes. Some IMGT-functional V segments, including TRBV6-2 and TRBV6-3, could not be told apart with the 87-base-pair reads, so those segments were excluded. When HLA alleles, especially DR and DQ, strongly co-occurred, TCR associations were difficult to assign to individual alleles. V-gene and J-gene trimming of TCR beta chains was associated with a missense DCLRE1C variant in a later genetic analysis, and the association was replicated in an independent cohort. Presence/absence analyses assumed roughly uniform sequencing depth across donors, an assumption that may not hold. Specific HLA alleles were associated with 15,000 to 20,000 TCR beta sequences at a false discovery rate of 0.05 in a later analysis. A group of highly shared sequence variants was considered likely to be a technical artifact of the sequencing pipeline. Compared with equally common non-associated chains, HLA-associated TCR beta chains in a later analysis were more clonally expanded and had lower generation probabilities. Over 15 rarely observed V segments, including chromosome 9 orphons, were excluded from the earlier analysis of about 500 of the donors because counts were too low. The only immune exposure information available for the cohort was CMV serostatus. Because some donors lacked HLA typing at each locus, the association tests relied only on the typed subset. The study listed over 150 TCR beta chains as associated with cytomegalovirus. This cohort had only TCR beta chains sequenced, and the lack of alpha or paired-chain data limited which features could be detected.

About this clone: Its antigen target is currently unknown. No base qualities exist here, and no much larger clone lies one base off it.

V ends up 3 bases short and J 3 bases short, with an unmatched junction base count of 4. The CDR3 runs 15 residues from the cysteine to the phenylalanine. Just CDR3 DNA is preserved here, 45 bases in frame from base 1. For CDR1 and CDR2, the germline V gene (reference sequence) lists LNHDA and SQIVND. Receptor libraries were prepared by the immunoSEQ multiplex PCR assay. For the multiplex PCR, a mixture combining 60 forward primers for TCR Vbeta segments and 13 reverse primers for TCR Jbeta segments was used. Amplification of the CDR3 region of rearranged TCR beta genes was performed with a multiplex PCR assay on genomic DNA. Amplified TCR beta libraries were sequenced as 87-base-pair reads on the Illumina HiSeq System. As for how the authors treated the data: A later analysis counted approximately 84 million unique TCR beta chains across the 700 or so repertoires, and some 12 million of these chains were shared by at least two donors. Raw reads were error-corrected and collapsed into unique sequences with a nearest-neighbor algorithm that merged closely related sequences to remove PCR and sequencing errors. Alignment of CDR3 sequences to IMGT reference sequences was used to assign V, D and J gene segments. For a sequence to be retained, at least a six-nucleotide match to both a V gene segment and a J gene segment was required. A rearrangement was called productive if the CDR3 had no stop codons and remained in frame with V and J, and every other rearrangement was called non-productive. Following IMGT convention, CDR3 was defined as the stretch from the second conserved V-encoded cysteine to the conserved J-encoded phenylalanine. The earlier analysis of about 530 of the donors excluded any sequence lacking an unambiguous match to a single V gene segment. An earlier analysis of just under 600 of the donors called V segments functional above 56.7% productive rearrangements and segregating when the between-donor standard deviation exceeded 5%. A statistical classification framework was developed to diagnose cytomegalovirus status using the catalog of TCR beta chain sequences. A later analysis assigned V and J genes by comparing TCR nucleotide sequences with IMGT/GENE-DB human TR gene sequences. The TCRdist pipeline was used in a later analysis to assign CDR3 sequences and most-parsimonious VDJ recombination scenarios. A later analysis defined each TCR beta chain by its CDR3 amino acid sequence plus V-gene family, and excluded reads lacking a unique V-gene family. In a later analysis, around 650 highly shared, low-generation-probability nucleotide sequences were removed to address suspected cross-contamination and a sequencing artifact. In a later analysis, a clonal expansion index for each public chain was calculated from normalized within-repertoire ranks of inferred template counts. In a later analysis, generation probabilities were computed with a VDJ recombination model fitted to out-of-frame rearrangements, and the resulting probabilities were checked against IGoR. In a later analysis, TCR-TCR, TCR-HLA and TCR-CMV co-occurrence was scored with hypergeometric tests, and a repertoire-size bias correction was applied to TCR pairs. To estimate false discovery rates, a later analysis permuted the HLA or CMV assignments 20 times. A later analysis grouped co-occurring TCRs with DBSCAN, adding TCRdist sequence similarity when clustering within HLA-allele-positive subsets. Repertoires with fewer than 30,000 or more than 120,000 public chains were left out of co-occurrence clustering, as were about five repertoires with anomalous nucleotide sharing. This immuneACCESS table, as held by TCRdb, lists in-frame sequences with V and J called but not all clones. Of the missing ones, under half trace to an unresolved V gene in checked studies; the others have no known cause. V and J calls and clone size are copied from that table; D and trimming were computed from the DNA. The sample table holds roughly 160,000 clones, of which roughly four fifths were seen once. The top ten hold over 1.1% of the sample.

In total, around 600 healthy bone marrow donors made up the cohort. All cohort members were sampled while nominally healthy, although unrecorded immune exposures were likely present. The donor was CMV seronegative and belonged to the group of 350 or so seronegative cohort members. Each donor provided a peripheral blood sample, and peripheral blood mononuclear cells were used for TCR beta sequencing. The Qiagen DNeasy Blood Extraction Kit was used to extract genomic DNA from the blood cell samples. Recombination linked TRBV19 to TRBJ2-2; 7 bases in between match TRBD2. The clonotype was recovered from a man in his 60s in good health and CMV-seronegative. The sample was PBMCs. The DNA sequence follows: TGTGCCAGTAGTATGCGGGAGCTGCACACCGGGGAGCTGTTTTTT. This gives the protein CASSMRELHTGELFF. The full variable domain, with segments outside the CDR3 supplied by the reference TRBV19 and TRBJ2-2 proteins, appears as DGGITQSPKYLFRKEGQNVTLSCEQNLNHDAMYWYRQDPGQGLRLIYYSQIVNDFQKGDIAEGYSVSREKKESFPLTVTSAQKNPTAFYLCASSMRELHTGELFFGEGSRLTVL.